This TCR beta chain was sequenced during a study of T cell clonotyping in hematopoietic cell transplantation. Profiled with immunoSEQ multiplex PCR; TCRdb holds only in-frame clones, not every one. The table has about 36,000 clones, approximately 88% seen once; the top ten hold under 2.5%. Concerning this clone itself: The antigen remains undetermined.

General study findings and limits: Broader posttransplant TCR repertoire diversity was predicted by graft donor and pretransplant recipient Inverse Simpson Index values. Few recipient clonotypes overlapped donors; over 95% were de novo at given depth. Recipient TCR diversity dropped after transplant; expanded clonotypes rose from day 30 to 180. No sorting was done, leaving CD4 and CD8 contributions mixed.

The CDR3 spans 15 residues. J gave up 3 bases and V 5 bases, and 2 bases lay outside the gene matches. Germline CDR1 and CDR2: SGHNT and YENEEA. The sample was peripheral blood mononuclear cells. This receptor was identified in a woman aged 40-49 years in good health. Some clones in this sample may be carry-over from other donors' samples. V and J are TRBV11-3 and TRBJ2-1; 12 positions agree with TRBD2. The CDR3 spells CASSRGLAGYNEQFF. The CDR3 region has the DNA TGTGCCAGCAGCCGGGGACTAGCGGGCTACAATGAGCAGTTCTTC.